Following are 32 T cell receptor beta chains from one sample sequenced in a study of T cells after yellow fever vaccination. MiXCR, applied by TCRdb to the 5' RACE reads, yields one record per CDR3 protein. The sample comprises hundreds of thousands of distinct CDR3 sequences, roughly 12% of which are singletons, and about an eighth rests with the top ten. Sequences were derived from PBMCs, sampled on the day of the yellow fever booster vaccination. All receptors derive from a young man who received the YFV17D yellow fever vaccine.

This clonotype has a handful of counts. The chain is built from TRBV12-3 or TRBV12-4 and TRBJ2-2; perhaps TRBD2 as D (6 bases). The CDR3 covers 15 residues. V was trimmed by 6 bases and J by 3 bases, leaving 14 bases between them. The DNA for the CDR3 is TGTGCCAGCAGCGGGAGTGTGGGTTACACCGGGGAGCTGTTTTTT. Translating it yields CASSGSVGYTGELFF.

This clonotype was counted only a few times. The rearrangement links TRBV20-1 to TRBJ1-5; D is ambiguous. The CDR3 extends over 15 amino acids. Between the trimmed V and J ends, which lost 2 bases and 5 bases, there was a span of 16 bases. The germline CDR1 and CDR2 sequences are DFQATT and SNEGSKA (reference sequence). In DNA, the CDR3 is TGCAGTGCTAGATCGGGCCTTATGAGCCATCAGCCCCAGCATTTT. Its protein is CSARSGLMSHQPQHF.

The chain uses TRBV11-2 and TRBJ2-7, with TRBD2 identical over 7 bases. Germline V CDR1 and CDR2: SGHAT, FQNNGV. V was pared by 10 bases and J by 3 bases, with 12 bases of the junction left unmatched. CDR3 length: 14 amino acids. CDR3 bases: TGTGCCACCTCTCAGTGGGGGGGGAACTACGAGCAGTACTTC. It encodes CATSQWGGNYEQYF.

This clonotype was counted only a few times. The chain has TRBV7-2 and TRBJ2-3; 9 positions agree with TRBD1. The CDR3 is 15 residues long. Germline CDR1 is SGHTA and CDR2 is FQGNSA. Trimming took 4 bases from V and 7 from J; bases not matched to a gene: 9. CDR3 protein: CASSSPGQGLYTQYF. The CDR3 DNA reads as TGTGCCAGCAGCTCTCCGGGACAGGGCCTTTATACGCAGTATTTT.

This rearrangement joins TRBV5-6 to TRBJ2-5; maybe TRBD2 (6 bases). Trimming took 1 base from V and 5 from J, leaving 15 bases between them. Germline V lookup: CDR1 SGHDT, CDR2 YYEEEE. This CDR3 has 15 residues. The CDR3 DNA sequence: TGTGCCAGCAGCTTGTCTCCGGGAGAGGGGGAGACCCAGTACTTC. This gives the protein CASSLSPGEGETQYF.

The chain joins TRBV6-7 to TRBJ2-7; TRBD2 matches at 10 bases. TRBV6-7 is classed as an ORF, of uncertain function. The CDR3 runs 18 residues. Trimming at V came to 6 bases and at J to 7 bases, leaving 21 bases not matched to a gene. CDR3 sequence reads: CASRLSSGSRSGFSEQYF. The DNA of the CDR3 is TGTGCCAGCAGACTCTCTAGCGGGAGTCGGTCGGGGTTTTCTGAGCAGTACTTC.

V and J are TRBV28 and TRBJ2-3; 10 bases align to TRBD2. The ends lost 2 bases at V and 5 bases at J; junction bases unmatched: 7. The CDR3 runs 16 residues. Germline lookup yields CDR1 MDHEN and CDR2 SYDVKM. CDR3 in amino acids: CASSLGLAGVKDTQYF. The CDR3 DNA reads TGTGCCAGCAGTTTAGGTCTAGCGGGAGTGAAAGATACGCAGTATTTT.

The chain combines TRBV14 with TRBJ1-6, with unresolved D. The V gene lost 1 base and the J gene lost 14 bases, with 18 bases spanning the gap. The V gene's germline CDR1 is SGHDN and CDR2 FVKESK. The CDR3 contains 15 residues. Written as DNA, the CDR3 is TGTGCCAGCAGCCAAGTTCGACCTCCCGGCGAAGCCCTCCACTTT. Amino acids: CASSQVRPPGEALHF.

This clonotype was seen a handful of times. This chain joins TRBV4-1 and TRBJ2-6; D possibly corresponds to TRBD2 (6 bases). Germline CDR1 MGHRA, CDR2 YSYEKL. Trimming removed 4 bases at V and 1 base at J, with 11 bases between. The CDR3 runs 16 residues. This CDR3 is CASSPLEGSGANVLTF. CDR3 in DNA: TGCGCCAGCAGCCCCCTGGAGGGGTCTGGGGCCAACGTCCTGACTTTC.

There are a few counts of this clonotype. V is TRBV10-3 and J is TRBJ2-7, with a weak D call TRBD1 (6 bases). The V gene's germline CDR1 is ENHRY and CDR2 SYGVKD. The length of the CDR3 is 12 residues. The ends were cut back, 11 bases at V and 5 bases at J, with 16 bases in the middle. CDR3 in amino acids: CAAQGSGDEQYF. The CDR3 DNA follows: TGTGCCGCACAGGGTTCTGGTGACGAGCAGTACTTC.

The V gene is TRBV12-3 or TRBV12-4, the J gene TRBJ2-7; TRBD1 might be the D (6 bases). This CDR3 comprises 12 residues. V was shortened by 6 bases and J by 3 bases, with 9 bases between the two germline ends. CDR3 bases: TGTGCCAGCAGCAGGGGTATCTACGAGCAGTACTTC. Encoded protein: CASSRGIYEQYF.

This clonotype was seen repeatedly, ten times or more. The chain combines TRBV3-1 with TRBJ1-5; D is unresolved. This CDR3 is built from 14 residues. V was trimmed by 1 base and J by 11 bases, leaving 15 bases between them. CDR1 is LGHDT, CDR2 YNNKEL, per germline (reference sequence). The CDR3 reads CASSQGQRVSAQHF. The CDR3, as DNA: TGTGCCAGCAGCCAAGGTCAGAGAGTCTCGGCCCAGCATTTT.

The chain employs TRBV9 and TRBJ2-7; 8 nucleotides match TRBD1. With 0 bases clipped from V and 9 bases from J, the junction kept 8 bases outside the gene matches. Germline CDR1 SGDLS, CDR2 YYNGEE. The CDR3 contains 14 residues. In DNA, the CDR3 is TGTGCCAGCAGCGTAGGGTCCGGACAGGGCACGCAGTACTTC. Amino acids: CASSVGSGQGTQYF.

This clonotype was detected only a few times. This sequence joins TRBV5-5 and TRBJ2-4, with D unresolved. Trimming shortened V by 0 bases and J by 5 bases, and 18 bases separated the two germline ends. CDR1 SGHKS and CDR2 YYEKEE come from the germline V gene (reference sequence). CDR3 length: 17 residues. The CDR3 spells CASSLVLTARTQNIQYF. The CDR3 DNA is TGTGCCAGCAGCTTGGTTCTAACCGCTAGGACCCAAAACATTCAGTACTTC.

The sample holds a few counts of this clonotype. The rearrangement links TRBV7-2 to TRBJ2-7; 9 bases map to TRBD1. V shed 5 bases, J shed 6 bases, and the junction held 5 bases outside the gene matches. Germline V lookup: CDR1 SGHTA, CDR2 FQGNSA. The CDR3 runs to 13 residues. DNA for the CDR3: TGTGCCAGCAGCACCCGACAGGGGGGCGAGCAGTACTTC. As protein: CASSTRQGGEQYF.

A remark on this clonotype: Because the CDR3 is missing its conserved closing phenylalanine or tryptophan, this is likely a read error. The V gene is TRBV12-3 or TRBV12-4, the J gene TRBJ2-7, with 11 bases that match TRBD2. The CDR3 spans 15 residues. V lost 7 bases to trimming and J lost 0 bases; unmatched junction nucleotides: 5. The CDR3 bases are TGTGCCAGCACCATAGCGGGGGGGAGCTCCTACGAGCAGTACTCC. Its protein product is CASTIAGGSSYEQYS.

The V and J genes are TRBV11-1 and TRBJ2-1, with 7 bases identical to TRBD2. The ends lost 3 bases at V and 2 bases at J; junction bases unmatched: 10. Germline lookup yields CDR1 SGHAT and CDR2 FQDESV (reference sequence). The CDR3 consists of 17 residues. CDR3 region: CASSFPANSGPYNEQFF. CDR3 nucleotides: TGTGCCAGCAGCTTCCCTGCTAATAGCGGGCCCTACAATGAGCAGTTCTTC.

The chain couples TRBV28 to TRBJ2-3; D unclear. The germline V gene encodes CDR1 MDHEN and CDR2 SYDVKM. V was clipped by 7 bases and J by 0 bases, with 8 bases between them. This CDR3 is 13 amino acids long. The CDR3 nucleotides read TGTGCCAGCACCCTCACGAGCACAGATACGCAGTATTTT. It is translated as CASTLTSTDTQYF.

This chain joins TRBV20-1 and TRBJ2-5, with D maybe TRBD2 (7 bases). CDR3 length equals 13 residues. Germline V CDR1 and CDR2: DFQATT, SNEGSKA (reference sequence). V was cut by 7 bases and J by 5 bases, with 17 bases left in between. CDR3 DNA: TGCAGTGTGACAGAGGGGGGGATCGAGACCCAGTACTTC. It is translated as CSVTEGGIETQYF.

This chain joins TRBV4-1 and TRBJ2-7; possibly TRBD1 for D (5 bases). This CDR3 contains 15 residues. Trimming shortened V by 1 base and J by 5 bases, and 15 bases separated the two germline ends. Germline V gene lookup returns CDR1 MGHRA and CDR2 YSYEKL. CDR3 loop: CASSQAPRVGHEQYF. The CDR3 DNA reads TGCGCCAGCAGCCAAGCTCCCAGGGTGGGCCACGAGCAGTACTTC.

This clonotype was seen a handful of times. CDR3 nucleotide sequence: TGTGCCAGCAGCTTAGTAGTAGCCTACACAGATACGCAGTATTTT. It is translated as CASSLVVAYTDTQYF. The rearrangement joins TRBV7-6 to TRBJ2-3, with D unclear. CDR1 and CDR2 (germline): SGHVS, FNYEAQ. Trimming stripped 1 base from V and 2 bases from J, with 10 bases between. This CDR3 is built from 15 residues.

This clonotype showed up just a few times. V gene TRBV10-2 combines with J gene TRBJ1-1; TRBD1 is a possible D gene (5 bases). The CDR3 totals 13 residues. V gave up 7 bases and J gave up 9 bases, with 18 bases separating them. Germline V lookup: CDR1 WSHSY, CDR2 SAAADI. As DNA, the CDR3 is TGCGCCAGCATTCCAGACAGTGTCCCGAAAGCTTTCTTT. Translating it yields CASIPDSVPKAFF.

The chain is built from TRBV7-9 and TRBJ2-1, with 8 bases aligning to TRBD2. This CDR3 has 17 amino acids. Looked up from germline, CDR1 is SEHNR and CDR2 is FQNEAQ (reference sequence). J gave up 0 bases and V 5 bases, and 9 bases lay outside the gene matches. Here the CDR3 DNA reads TGTGCCAGCAGCCCCGGACTAGCACCTCGCTCCTACAATGAGCAGTTCTTC. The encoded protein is CASSPGLAPRSYNEQFF.

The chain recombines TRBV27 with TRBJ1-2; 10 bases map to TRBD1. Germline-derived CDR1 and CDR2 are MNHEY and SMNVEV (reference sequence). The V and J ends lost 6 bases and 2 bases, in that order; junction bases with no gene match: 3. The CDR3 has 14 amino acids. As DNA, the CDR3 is TGTGCCAGCAGAAAGGGACAGGGGAACTATGGCTACACCTTC. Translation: CASRKGQGNYGYTF.

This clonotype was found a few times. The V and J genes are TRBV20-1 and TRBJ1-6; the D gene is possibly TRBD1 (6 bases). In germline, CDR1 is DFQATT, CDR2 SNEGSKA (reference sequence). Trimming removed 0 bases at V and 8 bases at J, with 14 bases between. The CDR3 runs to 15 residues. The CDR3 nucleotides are TGCAGTGCTAGAGATTTTGGCAGGGGAGATTCACCCCTCCACTTT. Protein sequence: CSARDFGRGDSPLHF.

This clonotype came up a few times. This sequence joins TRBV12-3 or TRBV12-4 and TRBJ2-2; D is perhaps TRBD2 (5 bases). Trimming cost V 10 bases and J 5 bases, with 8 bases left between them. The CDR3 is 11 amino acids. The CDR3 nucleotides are TGTGCCACCCGAGGGACCGGGGAGCTGTTTTTT. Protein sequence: CATRGTGELFF.

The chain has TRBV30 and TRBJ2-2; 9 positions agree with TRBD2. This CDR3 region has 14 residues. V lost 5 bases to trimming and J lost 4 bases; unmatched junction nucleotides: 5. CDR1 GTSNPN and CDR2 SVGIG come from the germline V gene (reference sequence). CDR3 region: CAWDFSGSTGELFF. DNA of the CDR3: TGTGCCTGGGATTTTAGCGGGAGCACCGGGGAGCTGTTTTTT.

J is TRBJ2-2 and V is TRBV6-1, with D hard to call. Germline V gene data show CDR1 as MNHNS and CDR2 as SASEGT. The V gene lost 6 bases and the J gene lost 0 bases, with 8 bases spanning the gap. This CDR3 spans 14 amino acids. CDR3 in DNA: TGTGCCAGCAGCGAATCGGCGAACACCGGGGAGCTGTTTTTT. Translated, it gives CASSESANTGELFF.

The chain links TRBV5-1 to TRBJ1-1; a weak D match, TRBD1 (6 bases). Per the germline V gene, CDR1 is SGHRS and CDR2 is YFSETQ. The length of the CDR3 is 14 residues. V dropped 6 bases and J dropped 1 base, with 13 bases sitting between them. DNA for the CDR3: TGCGCCAGCAATTCGGGACACCAGAACACTGAAGCTTTCTTT. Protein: CASNSGHQNTEAFF. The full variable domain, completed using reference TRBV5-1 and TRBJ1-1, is KAGVTQTPRYLIKTRGQQVTLSCSPISGHRSVSWYQQTPGQGLQFLFEYFSETQRNKGNFPGRFSGRQFSNSRSEMNVSTLELGDSALYLCASNSGHQNTEAFFGQGTRLTVV.

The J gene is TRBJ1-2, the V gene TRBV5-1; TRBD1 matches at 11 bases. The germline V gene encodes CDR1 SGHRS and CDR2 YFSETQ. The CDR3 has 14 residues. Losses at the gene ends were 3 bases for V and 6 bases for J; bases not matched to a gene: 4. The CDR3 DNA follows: TGCGCCAGCAGCTGGACAGGGGGCAACGATGGCTACACCTTC. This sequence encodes CASSWTGGNDGYTF.

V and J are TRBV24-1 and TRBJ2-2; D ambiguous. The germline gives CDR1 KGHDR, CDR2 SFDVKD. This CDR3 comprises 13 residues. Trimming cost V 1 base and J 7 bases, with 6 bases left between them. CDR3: CATSDFFSGELFF. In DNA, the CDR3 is TGTGCCACCAGTGATTTCTTCAGCGGGGAGCTGTTTTTT.

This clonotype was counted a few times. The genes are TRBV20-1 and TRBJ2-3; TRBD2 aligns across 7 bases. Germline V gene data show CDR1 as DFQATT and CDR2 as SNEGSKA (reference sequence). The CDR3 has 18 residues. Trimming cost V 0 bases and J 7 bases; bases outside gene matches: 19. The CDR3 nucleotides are TGCAGTGCTAGAGATCGGGCAAGTCCAGAGATAGCGGGTTATACGCAGTATTTT. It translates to CSARDRASPEIAGYTQYF.